This T cell receptor beta chain was sequenced in a study of blood T cell repertoires in COVID-19. Looking at the study overall: T cells, B-cell-depleted T cells, or PBMCs provided the cDNA or gDNA that served as material.

Germline V gene lookup returns CDR1 KGHDR and CDR2 SFDVKD. J lost 2 bases, V lost 3 bases, and 4 bases had no gene match. The CDR3 extends over 15 amino acids. Participants were aged about 18 to 95 years, lived in around 22 US areas, and enrolled virtually. Cohorts were assigned according to the clinical history that participants reported. Donors in Cohort 3 counted as recovered after two negative PCRs, clearance, or symptom resolution. Repertoires were generated with immunoSEQ multiplex PCR, while TCRdb's copy carries only in-frame clones and drops some. The sample carries about half a million clones, approximately 90% recorded once.

The rearrangement uses TRBV24-1 and TRBJ2-5, with 8 nucleotides matching TRBD1. The sample taken for sequencing was PBMCs or T cells enriched from blood (not recorded which). This clonotype originated in a woman aged 55-69 years who had recovered from COVID-19. The CDR3 region is CATSDTTGGQETQYF. CDR3 coding DNA: TGTGCCACCAGTGATACCACAGGGGGGCAAGAGACCCAGTACTTC.